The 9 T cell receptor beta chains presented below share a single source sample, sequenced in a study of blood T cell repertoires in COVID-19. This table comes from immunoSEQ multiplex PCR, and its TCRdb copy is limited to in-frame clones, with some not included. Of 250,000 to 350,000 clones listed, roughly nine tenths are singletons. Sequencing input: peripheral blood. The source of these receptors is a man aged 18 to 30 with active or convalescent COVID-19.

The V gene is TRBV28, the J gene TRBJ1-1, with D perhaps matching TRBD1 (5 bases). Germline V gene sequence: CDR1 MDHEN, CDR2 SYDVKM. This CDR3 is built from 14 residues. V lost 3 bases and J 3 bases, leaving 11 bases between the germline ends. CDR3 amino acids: CASSFGRGDTEAFF. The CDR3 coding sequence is TGTGCCAGCAGTTTCGGCCGGGGGGACACTGAAGCTTTCTTT.

CDR3 residues: CASSMTGIQPQHF. In DNA form, the CDR3 reads TGTGCCAGCAGTATGACAGGGATTCAGCCCCAGCATTTT. This chain links TRBV12-3 or TRBV12-4 with TRBJ1-5; 7 positions agree with TRBD1. V lost 5 bases and J lost 6; bases outside the gene matches: 4. The CDR3 sequence is 13 residues long.

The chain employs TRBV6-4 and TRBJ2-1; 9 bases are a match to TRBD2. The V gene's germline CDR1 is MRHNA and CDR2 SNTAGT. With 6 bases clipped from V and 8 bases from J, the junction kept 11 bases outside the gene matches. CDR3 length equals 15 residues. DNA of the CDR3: TGTGCCAGCAGCGCAGAAGCGGGAGGTGAGGATGAGCAGTTCTTC. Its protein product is CASSAEAGGEDEQFF.

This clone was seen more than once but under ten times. CDR3 in DNA: TGTGCCAGCAGCGCGAGGACAGGGGGAATCTATGGCTACACCTTC. Translation gives CASSARTGGIYGYTF. V and J are TRBV11-2 and TRBJ1-2; 10 nucleotides match TRBD1. Germline V gene sequence: CDR1 SGHAT, CDR2 FQNNGV. The length of the CDR3 is 15 residues. After removal of 5 bases from V and 4 bases from J, the junction contained 7 bases not matched to a gene.

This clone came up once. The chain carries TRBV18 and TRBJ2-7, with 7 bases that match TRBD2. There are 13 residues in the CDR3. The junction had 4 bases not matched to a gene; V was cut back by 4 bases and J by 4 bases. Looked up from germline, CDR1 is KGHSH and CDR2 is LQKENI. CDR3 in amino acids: CASSRPGGYEQYF. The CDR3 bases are TGTGCCAGCTCACGGCCCGGGGGGTACGAGCAGTACTTC.

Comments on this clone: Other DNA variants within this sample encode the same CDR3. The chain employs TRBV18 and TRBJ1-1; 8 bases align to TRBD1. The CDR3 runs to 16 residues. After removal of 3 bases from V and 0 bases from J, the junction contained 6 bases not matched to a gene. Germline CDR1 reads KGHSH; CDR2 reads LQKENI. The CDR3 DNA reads TGTGCCAGCTCACCCGGGACAGGCGTTATGAACACTGAAGCTTTCTTT. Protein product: CASSPGTGVMNTEAFF.

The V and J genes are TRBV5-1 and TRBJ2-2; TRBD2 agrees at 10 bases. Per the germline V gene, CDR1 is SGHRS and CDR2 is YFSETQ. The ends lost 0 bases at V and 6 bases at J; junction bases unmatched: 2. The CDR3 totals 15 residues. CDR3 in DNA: TGCGCCAGCAGCTTGGAGCGGGGGGGCCCCGGGGAGCTGTTTTTT. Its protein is CASSLERGGPGELFF.

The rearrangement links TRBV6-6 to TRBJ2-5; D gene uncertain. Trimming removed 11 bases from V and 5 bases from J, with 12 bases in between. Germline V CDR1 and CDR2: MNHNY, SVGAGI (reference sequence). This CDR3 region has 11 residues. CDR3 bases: TGTGCCCTGGGTCGGCGGGAGACCCAGTACTTC. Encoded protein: CALGRRETQYF.

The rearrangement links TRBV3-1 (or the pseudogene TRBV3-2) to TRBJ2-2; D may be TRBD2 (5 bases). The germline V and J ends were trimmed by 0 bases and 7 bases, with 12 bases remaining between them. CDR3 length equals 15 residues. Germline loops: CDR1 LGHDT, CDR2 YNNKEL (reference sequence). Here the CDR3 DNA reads TGTGCCAGCAGCCAAGAATGGAGCGGAGTCGGGGAGCTGTTTTTT. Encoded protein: CASSQEWSGVGELFF.